The 26 T cell receptor beta chains in this list originate from one sample, sequenced in a study of blood T cells in healthy people across ages. A J-beta primer mix and a sample-barcoded 5' primer were used in a second PCR of about 7 to 12 cycles. TCRdb reprocessed the 5' RACE reads via MiXCR and lists one record per CDR3 protein. Of approximately 2,000,000 distinct CDR3 sequences detected, about two fifths appear once; the ten largest clones hold more than 20%. The sample consisted of blood. All receptors come from a human donor in good health.

The V and J genes are TRBV12-3 or TRBV12-4 and TRBJ2-5; D is undetermined. The CDR3 has 13 residues. V was shortened by 6 bases and J by 9 bases, with 17 bases between the two germline ends. The CDR3 here is CASRVGPSLAQYF. For the CDR3, the DNA is TGTGCCAGCAGAGTCGGCCCGTCTTTGGCCCAGTACTTC.

This clonotype was counted once. This chain connects TRBV7-9 to TRBJ2-3, with 9 bases matching TRBD1. The CDR3 runs 15 residues. The junction had 6 bases not matched to a gene; V was cut back by 4 bases and J by 4 bases. Germline V gene data show CDR1 as SEHNR and CDR2 as FQNEAQ (reference sequence). CDR3 DNA: TGTGCCAGCAGCTCATACAGGGGGCTCGCAGATACGCAGTATTTT. Residues: CASSSYRGLADTQYF.

The chain is built from TRBV10-3 and TRBJ2-7; D is unclear. The CDR3 length is 14 residues. CDR1 is ENHRY, CDR2 SYGVKD, per germline. Trimming stripped 0 bases from V and 3 bases from J, with 9 bases between. The CDR3 protein is CAISESQPHYEQYF. CDR3 DNA sequence: TGTGCCATCAGTGAGTCCCAACCCCACTACGAGCAGTACTTC.

V is TRBV7-3 and J is TRBJ2-2; 10 bases map to TRBD1. Germline CDR1 is SGHTA and CDR2 is FQGTGA. The CDR3 spans 15 residues. V dropped 2 bases and J dropped 8; count of bases not matched to a gene: 5. The DNA of the CDR3 is TGTGCCAGCAGCTTACGACAGGGGGCGCGGGGGGAGCTGTTTTTT. Its translation: CASSLRQGARGELFF.

There are a few counts of this clonotype. This rearrangement joins TRBV27 to TRBJ2-2; D not certain. CDR3 size: 13 residues. Trimming pared 2 bases from V and 6 bases from J, leaving 7 bases between. Germline V gene lookup returns CDR1 MNHEY and CDR2 SMNVEV (reference sequence). The CDR3 protein is CASSLILAGELFF. CDR3 coding DNA: TGTGCCAGCAGTTTAATACTGGCCGGGGAGCTGTTTTTT.

In regard to this clonotype: At one of its ends the junction is not consistent with the germline gene, which may arise from a read error. The chain has TRBV7-7 and TRBJ2-1; TRBD1 might be the D (6 bases). The CDR3 length is 13 residues. Germline CDR1 is SSHAT and CDR2 is FNYEAQ (reference sequence). The chain's CDR3 is CASSLSLGAEQFF. CDR3 bases: TGTGCTAGCAGCTTATCATTGGGGGCAGAGCAGTTCTTC.

V gene TRBV29-1 combines with J gene TRBJ2-1; 11 bases are a match to TRBD2. The J segment lost 9 bases and the V segment lost 5 bases, leaving 9 bases of the junction unmatched. Germline V CDR1 and CDR2: SQVTM, ANQGSEA. This CDR3 has 14 residues. The DNA for the CDR3 is TGCAGCGTTCAGACTAGCGGGGATTACGGTGAGCAGTTCTTC. This encodes CSVQTSGDYGEQFF.

This clonotype was detected a few times. This chain joins TRBV6-4 and TRBJ1-2; the match to TRBD1 covers 9 bases. The CDR3 length is 16 residues. V trimming: 2 bases; J trimming: 7 bases; junction bases outside the gene matches: 11. The germline V gene encodes CDR1 MRHNA and CDR2 SNTAGT. The CDR3 bases are TGTGCCAGCAGTGACGATTGGGGGGACAGGGTCGGTGGCTACACCTTC. It specifies CASSDDWGDRVGGYTF.

This clonotype turned up a few times. V is TRBV20-1 and J is TRBJ2-1, with 10 nucleotides matching TRBD2. CDR1 DFQATT and CDR2 SNEGSKA come from the germline V gene (reference sequence). V trimming: 1 base; J trimming: 8 bases; junction bases outside the gene matches: 5. CDR3 size: 14 residues. The CDR3 sequence: CSARVASGGYEQFF. The CDR3 DNA sequence: TGCAGTGCTAGAGTGGCTAGCGGGGGTTATGAGCAGTTCTTC.

As concerns this clonotype: At one boundary the junction diverges from the germline segment, which might be a read error. This chain links TRBV20-1 with TRBJ2-7; D may be TRBD1 (5 bases). CDR1 is DFQATT, CDR2 SNEGSKA, per germline (reference sequence). CDR3 length: 14 residues. This CDR3 reads CSATPRVPPYGQYF. Written as DNA, the CDR3 is TGCAGTGCTACCCCCAGGGTCCCTCCCTACGGGCAGTACTTC.

The chain is built from TRBV7-3 and TRBJ2-3; 7 positions agree with TRBD2. This CDR3 region has 15 residues. Germline values: CDR1 SGHTA, CDR2 FQGTGA. With V trimmed by 5 bases and J by 4 bases, 9 bases remained unmatched. CDR3 protein: CASSPASGTPDTQYF. CDR3 nucleotide sequence: TGTGCCAGCAGCCCCGCTAGCGGTACCCCAGATACGCAGTATTTT.

J is TRBJ1-6 and V is TRBV5-1; unclear D gene. The germline CDR1 and CDR2 sequences are SGHRS and YFSETQ. The CDR3 has 14 amino acids. Trimming shortened V by 4 bases and J by 6 bases, and 11 bases separated the two germline ends. The CDR3 nucleotides are TGCGCCAGCAGCCTCGGACCGATTAATTCACCCCTCCACTTT. Its protein product is CASSLGPINSPLHF.

The CDR3 protein is CASRQIGVDTQYF. The DNA of the CDR3 is TGTGCCAGCAGACAAATTGGGGTGGATACGCAGTATTTT. This chain links TRBV7-2 with TRBJ2-3; the D is unclear. The V gene lost 6 bases and the J gene lost 6 bases, with 13 bases spanning the gap. The germline V gene has CDR1 SGHTA and CDR2 FQGNSA. CDR3 length: 13 residues.

Comments on this clonotype: The junction differs from germline at one of its ends, possibly a read error. This CDR3 is CASSPPGGGRDGYTF. CDR3 DNA sequence: TGTGCTAGCAGTCCCCCCGGGGGCGGGCGCGACGGCTACACCTTC. The chain recombines TRBV28 with TRBJ1-2; D may be TRBD1 (6 bases). Looked up from germline, CDR1 is MDHEN and CDR2 is SYDVKM. The CDR3 contains 15 residues.

A few counts support this clonotype. The chain employs TRBV20-1 and TRBJ2-7; D might be TRBD1 (6 bases). The germline V gene encodes CDR1 DFQATT and CDR2 SNEGSKA (reference sequence). This CDR3 is built from 13 residues. The CDR3 DNA is TGCAGGGCCTTACCGGGACACCTCTACGAGCAGTACTTC. The encoded protein is CRALPGHLYEQYF.

This clonotype was seen only a few times. This chain connects TRBV20-1 to TRBJ2-7; the D is unclear. In germline, CDR1 is DFQATT, CDR2 SNEGSKA (reference sequence). V lost 6 bases and J 0 bases, leaving 18 bases between the germline ends. The CDR3 has 15 residues. In DNA, the CDR3 is TGCAGTGCCCCCTCTTTTCCGGGCAGCTCCTACGAGCAGTACTTC. This translates into CSAPSFPGSSYEQYF.

This clonotype was seen a single time. The J gene is TRBJ2-5, the V gene TRBV4-3; D may be TRBD1 or TRBD2 (6 bases each). CDR1 and CDR2 from the germline V gene are LGHNA and YSLEER. Trimming left V 0 bases short and J 5 bases short, with 13 bases between. The CDR3 spans 15 residues. As DNA, the CDR3 is TGCGCCAGCAGCCAAGAGGGGGGCCTGAGGGAGACCCAGTACTTC. It is translated as CASSQEGGLRETQYF.

In this sample, this clonotype turned up many times. The junction departs from germline at one end; a sequencing error may be responsible. The chain recombines TRBV10-2 with TRBJ1-2; D is unresolved. Per germline, CDR1 WSHSY and CDR2 SAAADI. The CDR3 consists of 12 residues. Written as DNA, the CDR3 is TGTGCCAGCAGCGACCGGGACTATGGCTACACCTTC. Protein: CASSDRDYGYTF.

At least ten counts were recorded for this clonotype. This chain connects TRBV18 to TRBJ2-5; D not resolved. V dropped 8 bases and J dropped 2 bases, with 12 bases sitting between them. Per germline, CDR1 KGHSH and CDR2 LQKENI. This CDR3 comprises 13 residues. DNA of the CDR3: TGTGCCAGCAGCCCGGCCGGACAAGAGACCCAGTACTTC. Translating it yields CASSPAGQETQYF.

The V gene is TRBV12-3 or TRBV12-4, the J gene TRBJ2-6; D is undetermined. Trimming took off 6 bases at V and 4 bases at J, with 10 bases between the two ends. CDR3 length: 14 amino acids. CDR3 residues: CASSPLVGANVLTF. Here the CDR3 DNA reads TGTGCCAGCAGCCCCCTCGTCGGGGCCAACGTCCTGACTTTC.

This clonotype was detected only a few times. The chain employs TRBV2 and TRBJ2-5; 7 nucleotides line up with TRBD1. The trim removed 5 bases at V and 0 bases at J, leaving 6 bases unmatched. Germline V CDR1 and CDR2: SNHLY, FYNNEI. The CDR3 totals 15 residues. This CDR3 is CASSPQTGYQETQYF. CDR3 DNA sequence: TGTGCCAGCAGTCCGCAGACAGGGTACCAAGAGACCCAGTACTTC.

This clonotype was seen a few times. The chain joins TRBV20-1 to TRBJ2-5, with D tentatively TRBD2 (5 bases). With the DNA end fitting TRBJ2-1 better, the J assignment may be wrong. This CDR3 region has 12 residues. The germline V gene encodes CDR1 DFQATT and CDR2 SNEGSKA (reference sequence). CDR3 loop: CSVWAPGETQFF. The CDR3 coding sequence is TGCAGTGTTTGGGCCCCTGGGGAGACCCAGTTCTTC.

The CDR3 DNA follows: TGTGCCAGCAGTTACTCGATTGTGCTGGTAGATAACTACACCTTC. Protein: CASSYSIVLVDNYTF. The chain employs TRBV6-5 and TRBJ1-2; D not certain. The V end was cut by 0 bases, the J end by 10 bases, with 18 bases between. Germline CDR1 reads MNHEY; CDR2 reads SVGAGI. The CDR3 is made up of 15 amino acids.

The rearrangement uses TRBV12-3 or TRBV12-4 and TRBJ1-1, with a possible D match to TRBD1 (5 bases). The CDR3 spans 15 residues. The ends were cut back, 6 bases at V and 0 bases at J, with 14 bases in the middle. The chain's CDR3 is CASRFAAGLNTEAFF. Written as DNA, the CDR3 is TGTGCCAGCAGATTTGCTGCAGGGCTGAACACTGAAGCTTTCTTT.

The rearrangement links TRBV15 to TRBJ2-3; TRBD1 might be the D (5 bases). There are 15 residues in the CDR3. Trimming took off 9 bases at V and 7 bases at J, with 23 bases between the two ends. Germline V gene data show CDR1 as LNHNV and CDR2 as YYDKDF (reference sequence). CDR3 sequence (DNA): TGTGCCACAACACACCAGGATACAGGTTTGAATACGCAGTATTTT. It codes for CATTHQDTGLNTQYF.

This clonotype was detected only a few times. V and J are TRBV28 and TRBJ1-2; perhaps TRBD1 as D (6 bases). Trimming pared 8 bases from V and 2 bases from J, leaving 15 bases between. There are 14 residues in the CDR3. The germline CDR1 and CDR2 sequences are MDHEN and SYDVKM. CDR3 in DNA: TGTGCCAGCGGGAGGATGGACAGAAACTATGGCTACACCTTC. It specifies CASGRMDRNYGYTF.